One and the same sample provided the 5 T cell receptor beta chains below, sequenced in a study of CD8+ T cells in alopecia areata. Extracted RNA was reverse transcribed into cDNA, the sequencing template. The assay was immunoSEQ multiplex PCR, and TCRdb's table has in-frame clones only and misses some. The table records around 250,000 clones, around two thirds of them present only once. This specimen was CD4+ T cells sorted from blood, taken at week 0. These receptors were collected from a human donor with alopecia areata.

The V and J genes are TRBV2 and TRBJ2-4; 8 bases fit TRBD1. The CDR3 totals 16 residues. With V trimmed by 1 base and J by 6 bases, 8 bases remained unmatched. Germline CDR1 is SNHLY and CDR2 is FYNNEI. CDR3 in amino acids: CASSEVSTGVRNIQYF. The CDR3, as DNA: TGTGCCAGCAGTGAAGTCTCGACAGGGGTGAGAAACATTCAGTACTTC.

The V gene is TRBV14, the J gene TRBJ2-2, with D hard to call. Trimming cost V 1 base and J 4 bases, with 7 bases left between them. Germline V lookup: CDR1 SGHDN, CDR2 FVKESK. The CDR3 extends over 14 amino acids. Here the CDR3 DNA reads TGTGCCAGCAGCCAAGTTGGTTCCACCGGGGAGCTGTTTTTT. Its translation: CASSQVGSTGELFF.

V gene TRBV19 combines with J gene TRBJ2-3, with D perhaps matching TRBD2 (6 bases). The CDR3 is 13 amino acids. Germline V gives CDR1 LNHDA, CDR2 SQIVND (reference sequence). V was trimmed by 5 bases and J by 5 bases, leaving 11 bases between them. The CDR3 DNA is TGTGCCAGTAGTGGACGACTAGTAGATACGCAGTATTTT. This translates into CASSGRLVDTQYF.

This clone was found once. This chain joins TRBV27 and TRBJ2-7; no firm D call. Trimming cost V 4 bases and J 3 bases, with 4 bases left between them. The CDR3 sequence is 11 residues long. CDR1 and CDR2 (germline): MNHEY, SMNVEV (reference sequence). The CDR3 DNA follows: TGTGCCAGCAGTTCTAACTACGAGCAGTACTTC. Protein: CASSSNYEQYF.

V usage is TRBV11-2 and J usage is TRBJ1-2, with 9 bases that match TRBD1. The CDR3 sequence is 18 residues long. Germline-derived CDR1 and CDR2 are SGHAT and FQNNGV. V lost 5 bases and J lost 4; bases outside the gene matches: 17. CDR3 nucleotides: TGTGCCAGCAGCAGCCCCTGGAAGAACAGGGGGCAGGGCTATGGCTACACCTTC. This gives the protein CASSSPWKNRGQGYGYTF. Using reference TRBV11-2 and TRBJ1-2 for the parts outside the CDR3, the full variable domain is EAGVAQSPRYKIIEKRQSVAFWCNPISGHATLYWYQQILGQGPKLLIQFQNNGVVDDSQLPKDRFSAERLKGVDSTLKIQPAKLEDSAVYLCASSSPWKNRGQGYGYTFGSGTRLTVV.